This TCR beta chain appears in the sequencing data of a study of blood T cell repertoires in COVID-19. On the study more broadly: Acute and convalescent COVID-19 samples came from the United States, Italy and Spain.

Repertoires were generated with immunoSEQ multiplex PCR, while TCRdb's copy carries only in-frame clones and drops some. The data show fewer than 350,000 clones, with under 95% seen just once and 2% to 2.5% held by the top ten. The CDR3 covers 16 residues. The germline V gene encodes CDR1 LGHDT and CDR2 YNNKEL (reference sequence). The V segment lost 0 bases and the J segment 14 bases; nucleotides outside the gene matches: 11. Participants spanned ages about 18 to 89 years and resided in roughly 26 US areas. Participant-given clinical history determined each cohort assignment. This chain connects TRBV3-1 (or the pseudogene TRBV3-2) to TRBJ1-6; 9 bases map to TRBD1. Sequenced: PBMCs or T cells enriched from blood (not recorded which). This receptor was taken from a woman aged 35 to 49 with acute COVID-19. For the CDR3, the DNA is TGTGCCAGCAGCCAAGACATACCGGGACAGGGTCTCTCCCTCCACTTT. Translating gives CASSQDIPGQGLSLHF.